The present T cell receptor beta chain was sequenced within a study of blood T cell repertoires in COVID-19. The assay was immunoSEQ multiplex PCR, and TCRdb's table has in-frame clones only and misses some. The sample lists 55,000 to 75,000 clones; roughly nine tenths were seen once. CDR3 length: 15 amino acids. J gave up 4 bases and V 5 bases, and 5 bases lay outside the gene matches. Germline V lookup: CDR1 PRHDT, CDR2 FYEKMQ (reference sequence). The source material was peripheral blood. This receptor was obtained from a man aged 60 to 75 with acute or convalescent COVID-19. The chain employs TRBV13 and TRBJ2-3; 11 bases align to TRBD1. CDR3 coding DNA: TGTGCCAGCAGCCGCAGGACAGGGGGCGCAGATACGCAGTATTTT. Translated: CASSRRTGGADTQYF.